The 10 T cell receptor beta chains below were found in one sample sequenced in a study of molecular identifiers for immune sequencing clone quantification. One entry per CDR3 protein results from TCRdb running MiXCR on the PCR reads. Of some 680,000 distinct CDR3 sequences in the sample, about 25% were seen once. Sequencing was carried out using naive CD8+ T cells from blood, with Jurkat cell RNA spiked in. Subset reported: FACS-sorted CD8+CD4-CCR7+CD45RA+ naive T cells. The receptors originated from a human donor in good health. Some libraries in this study had Jurkat cell RNA spiked in.

There are many counts of this clonotype. The CDR3 spells CASSFSTGSTDTQYF. The CDR3 DNA is TGTGCCAGCAGCTTCAGCACAGGGTCCACAGATACGCAGTATTTT. This chain joins TRBV7-2 and TRBJ2-3, with D possibly matching TRBD1 (6 bases). The CDR3 sequence is 15 residues long. V was cut by 3 bases and J by 2 bases, with 12 bases left in between. Germline values: CDR1 SGHTA, CDR2 FQGNSA.

The rearrangement links TRBV13 to TRBJ2-1; the D gene could be TRBD1 or TRBD2 (6 bases each). V was trimmed by 3 bases and J by 8 bases, leaving 26 bases between them. This CDR3 comprises 18 residues. CDR1 is PRHDT, CDR2 FYEKMQ, per germline (reference sequence). This CDR3 is CASSFFGGTNNPFDEQFF. As DNA, the CDR3 is TGTGCCAGCAGCTTTTTCGGGGGCACAAACAACCCTTTCGATGAGCAGTTCTTC. The variable domain in full, with the rest retrieved from reference TRBV13 and TRBJ2-1, is AAGVIQSPRHLIKEKRETATLKCYPIPRHDTVYWYQQGPGQDPQFLISFYEKMQSDKGSIPDRFSAQQFSDYHSELNMSSLELGDSALYFCASSFFGGTNNPFDEQFFGPGTRLTVL.

About this clonotype: Relative to the germline gene, one junction end is altered; a read error may explain this. The V gene is TRBV28, the J gene TRBJ2-2; D may be TRBD1 or TRBD2 (6 bases each). The CDR3 is made up of 15 amino acids. The germline V gene encodes CDR1 MDHEN and CDR2 SYDVKM. CDR3 sequence reads: CASRATGFMAGGLFF. The DNA of the CDR3 is TGTGCCAGCAGGGCTACAGGGTTTATGGCCGGGGGGCTGTTTTTT. Variable domain in full (rest from reference TRBV28 and TRBJ2-2): DVKVTQSSRYLVKRTGEKVFLECVQDMDHENMFWYRQDPGLGLRLIYFSYDVKMKEKGDIPEGYSVSREKKERFSLILESASTNQTSMYLCASRATGFMAGGLFFGEGSRLTVL.

This clonotype came up once. This may arise from a read error, as a much more abundant clone is one base away. The J gene is TRBJ2-2, the V gene TRBV7-9; the D gene could be TRBD1 or TRBD2 (5 bases each). This CDR3 has 15 residues. From germline, CDR1 is SEHNR and CDR2 FQNEAQ (reference sequence). The CDR3 DNA follows: TGTGCCTGCAGCCCGGGACCGTCGAAGGACGGGGAGCTGTTTTTT. This encodes CACSPGPSKDGELFF.

V is TRBV30 and J is TRBJ2-1; weak D call: TRBD1 (6 bases). Germline lookup yields CDR1 GTSNPN and CDR2 SVGIG (reference sequence). V gave up 2 bases and J gave up 10 bases, with 12 bases separating them. This CDR3 spans 12 amino acids. CDR3 bases: TGTGCCTGGAGTACAACAGGGTTCGAGCAGTTCTTC. Amino acids: CAWSTTGFEQFF.

A remark on this clonotype: This sequence may be a read error, since a much larger clone differs from it by one base. The chain has TRBV28 and TRBJ2-6; 7 bases line up with TRBD2. CDR1 and CDR2 from the germline V gene are MDHEN and SYDVKM. The CDR3 spans 17 residues. With 2 bases clipped from V and 2 bases from J, the junction kept 6 bases outside the gene matches. The CDR3 DNA sequence: TGTGCCAGCAGTTTAATCGGTGGGGGGGCTGGGGCCAACGTCCTGACTTTC. Translation gives CASSLIGGGAGANVLTF.

This clonotype was detected many times. J is TRBJ2-7 and V is TRBV5-1; D gene unclear. The CDR3 sequence is 14 residues long. CDR1 SGHRS and CDR2 YFSETQ come from the germline V gene. V lost 3 bases and J 2 bases, leaving 12 bases between the germline ends. Here the CDR3 DNA reads TGCGCCAGCAGCTATTCCGGACCAGCCTACGAGCAGTACTTC. Amino acids: CASSYSGPAYEQYF.

The CDR3 loop reads CASSIQGLEFF. CDR3 DNA: TGTGCCAGTAGTATACAGGGTTTGGAGTTCTTC. This sequence joins TRBV19 and TRBJ2-1, with a tentative D call TRBD1 (5 bases). V was cut by 2 bases and J by 14 bases, with 10 bases left in between. The CDR3 is 11 amino acids. The germline gives CDR1 LNHDA, CDR2 SQIVND (reference sequence). Full variable domain (rest looked up from reference TRBV19 and TRBJ2-1): DGGITQSPKYLFRKEGQNVTLSCEQNLNHDAMYWYRQDPGQGLRLIYYSQIVNDFQKGDIAEGYSVSREKKESFPLTVTSAQKNPTAFYLCASSIQGLEFFGPGTRLTVL.

The table lists this clonotype with a few counts. The V and J genes are TRBV5-6 and TRBJ1-1, with D tentatively TRBD1 (5 bases). The CDR3 is 15 residues long. V gave up 3 bases and J gave up 0 bases, with 12 bases separating them. Germline CDR1 reads SGHDT; CDR2 reads YYEEEE. Here the CDR3 reads CASSSRDQLNTEAFF. CDR3 DNA: TGTGCCAGCAGCTCCCGGGACCAACTGAACACTGAAGCTTTCTTT. Variable domain in full (rest from reference TRBV5-6 and TRBJ1-1): DAGVTQSPTHLIKTRGQQVTLRCSPKSGHDTVSWYQQALGQGPQFIFQYYEEEERQRGNFPDRFSGHQFPNYSSELNVNALLLGDSALYLCASSSRDQLNTEAFFGQGTRLTVV.

Turning to this clonotype: It may be a read error: a sequence one base away is much more abundant. The CDR3 loop is CASSGLRTNKETQYF. The CDR3 DNA sequence: TGTGCCAGCAGTGGACTTAGGACAAACAAAGAGACCCAGTACTTC. This rearrangement joins TRBV2 to TRBJ2-5, with D perhaps TRBD1 (5 bases). Between the trimmed V and J ends, which lost 4 bases and 3 bases, there was a span of 15 bases. The germline gives CDR1 SNHLY, CDR2 FYNNEI. The CDR3 covers 15 residues. The variable domain in full, completed from reference TRBV2 and TRBJ2-5, reads EPEVTQTPSHQVTQMGQEVILRCVPISNHLYFYWYRQILGQKVEFLVSFYNNEISEKSEIFDDQFSVERPDGSNFTLKIRSTKLEDSAMYFCASSGLRTNKETQYFGPGTRLLVL.